The rows below give T cell receptor beta chains drawn from one sample of a study of cytomegalovirus exposure and HLA in healthy donors. Sequencing was performed with immunoSEQ multiplex PCR; in TCRdb, only in-frame clones are kept and a portion is missing. The table has 85,000 to 120,000 clones, about 76% seen once. Sequenced: PBMCs. These receptor sequences come from a woman aged 45 to 65 in good health and CMV-seropositive. The CDR3 runs from the conserved cysteine through the conserved F or W. Fields, in order: D gene, V gene, clone size, J gene, CDR3 DNA, CDR3 protein. D genes are given only for firm matches. Only part of the rows carry a size: once, few, many, or a class if the clone is expanded.

D gene: -
V gene: TRBV28
clone size: -
J gene: TRBJ1-6
CDR3 DNA: TGTGCCAGCAGTTCGACGGGTTCGGGGTCACCCCTCCACTTT
CDR3 protein: CASSSTGSGSPLHF

D gene: -
V gene: TRBV5-1
clone size: -
J gene: TRBJ2-7
CDR3 DNA: TGCGCCAGCAGCCCCACCGGTTTGCGCTCCTACGAGCAGTACTTC
CDR3 protein: CASSPTGLRSYEQYF

D gene: -
V gene: TRBV2
clone size: -
J gene: TRBJ1-5
CDR3 DNA: TGTGCCAGCAGTGCGAGGCAATCCGGGGGGCATCAGCCCCAGCATTTT
CDR3 protein: CASSARQSGGHQPQHF

D gene: -
V gene: TRBV27
clone size: -
J gene: TRBJ2-2
CDR3 DNA: TGTGCCAGCAGTTATGGGGCTTACGCCGGGGAGCTGTTTTTT
CDR3 protein: CASSYGAYAGELFF

D gene: -
V gene: TRBV15
clone size: -
J gene: TRBJ2-7
CDR3 DNA: TGTGCCACCAGCAGAGATCGACAGGCGGCCTACGAGCAGTACTTC
CDR3 protein: CATSRDRQAAYEQYF

D gene: -
V gene: TRBV30
clone size: -
J gene: TRBJ1-6
CDR3 DNA: TGTGCCTGGGCGTCGGACAAGTCACCCCTCCACTTT
CDR3 protein: CAWASDKSPLHF

D gene: TRBD1
V gene: TRBV6-5
clone size: -
J gene: TRBJ1-6
CDR3 DNA: TGTGCCGCTGGACAGGGCCGTAATTCACCCCTCCACTTT
CDR3 protein: CAAGQGRNSPLHF

D gene: -
V gene: TRBV19
clone size: -
J gene: TRBJ1-4
CDR3 DNA: TGTGCCAGTAGCTCTCCGGACAGACAAAATGAAAAACTGTTTTTT
CDR3 protein: CASSSPDRQNEKLFF

D gene: -
V gene: TRBV2
clone size: -
J gene: TRBJ1-1
CDR3 DNA: TGTGCCAGCAGTGAACAGGGCTCATTATACACTGAAGCTTTCTTT
CDR3 protein: CASSEQGSLYTEAFF

D gene: TRBD1
V gene: TRBV5-1
clone size: few
J gene: TRBJ1-1
CDR3 DNA: TGCGCCAGCAGCGGCGACAGGGGGCGAAAAACTGAAGCTTTCTTT
CDR3 protein: CASSGDRGRKTEAFF

D gene: -
V gene: TRBV11-2
clone size: -
J gene: TRBJ1-2
CDR3 DNA: TGTGCCAGCAGCTGGGCCTCGGATGGCTACACCTTC
CDR3 protein: CASSWASDGYTF

D gene: TRBD1
V gene: TRBV29-1
clone size: -
J gene: TRBJ1-5
CDR3 DNA: TGCAGTGCGCTTACAGGGGCCGGGAATCAGCCCCAGCATTTT
CDR3 protein: CSALTGAGNQPQHF

D gene: TRBD1
V gene: TRBV28
clone size: -
J gene: TRBJ1-1
CDR3 DNA: TGTGCCAGCAGTTTCCGTTTGGGACAGGGCCACGCTGAAGCTTTCTTT
CDR3 protein: CASSFRLGQGHAEAFF

D gene: TRBD1
V gene: TRBV27
clone size: -
J gene: TRBJ1-5
CDR3 DNA: TGTGCCAGCAGTTTCCGGGACAGGGGGGACAATCAGCCCCAGCATTTT
CDR3 protein: CASSFRDRGDNQPQHF

D gene: TRBD2
V gene: TRBV13
clone size: -
J gene: TRBJ2-3
CDR3 DNA: TGTGCCAGCAGCGTAGCCGGGGGGGGACTCCCTAGCACAGATACGCAGTATTTT
CDR3 protein: CASSVAGGGLPSTDTQYF

D gene: TRBD1
V gene: TRBV5-6
clone size: few
J gene: TRBJ1-1
CDR3 DNA: TGTGCCAGCAGCTTAGGGTCAGGGGGCTCAGTAGGGGCTTTCTTT
CDR3 protein: CASSLGSGGSVGAFF

D gene: TRBD2
V gene: TRBV2
clone size: -
J gene: TRBJ2-1
CDR3 DNA: TGTGCCAGCACCCTAGCGGGGGCGAACAATGAGCAGTTCTTC
CDR3 protein: CASTLAGANNEQFF

D gene: TRBD2
V gene: TRBV7-3
clone size: -
J gene: TRBJ2-3
CDR3 DNA: TGTGCCAGCAGCCCCCGGACTAGTTCGTATACGCAGTATTTT
CDR3 protein: CASSPRTSSYTQYF

D gene: -
V gene: TRBV11-2
clone size: -
J gene: TRBJ1-1
CDR3 DNA: TGTGCCAGCAGCTTCAGGCAGGGAGGTACTGAAGCTTTCTTT
CDR3 protein: CASSFRQGGTEAFF

D gene: -
V gene: TRBV28
clone size: few
J gene: TRBJ1-2
CDR3 DNA: TGTGCCAGCAGTCTAGGGACTCTTGGAGGATATGGCTACACCTTC
CDR3 protein: CASSLGTLGGYGYTF

D gene: TRBD2
V gene: TRBV27
clone size: -
J gene: TRBJ2-1
CDR3 DNA: TGTGCCAGCAGTCCAGGGACTAGCGGAGGGTATAATGAGCAGTTCTTC
CDR3 protein: CASSPGTSGGYNEQFF

D gene: -
V gene: TRBV6-6
clone size: -
J gene: TRBJ2-7
CDR3 DNA: TGTGCCAGCAGTTACCACCAGGGATCCTACGAGCAGTACTTC
CDR3 protein: CASSYHQGSYEQYF

D gene: -
V gene: TRBV9
clone size: -
J gene: TRBJ1-6
CDR3 DNA: TGTGCCAGCAGCGTAGCTGGTTATAACAGTTCACCCCTCCACTTT
CDR3 protein: CASSVAGYNSSPLHF

D gene: -
V gene: TRBV5-1
clone size: -
J gene: TRBJ2-7
CDR3 DNA: TGCGCCAGCAGGCGGGACCTCTCCTACGAGCAGTACTTC
CDR3 protein: CASRRDLSYEQYF

D gene: -
V gene: TRBV2
clone size: -
J gene: TRBJ2-5
CDR3 DNA: TGTGCCGGAGAGAGGGCGGAAGAGACCCAGTACTTC
CDR3 protein: CAGERAEETQYF

D gene: TRBD2
V gene: TRBV2
clone size: -
J gene: TRBJ2-1
CDR3 DNA: TGTGCCAGCACCCTAGCGGGGGTAATTTCCAATGAGCAGTTCTTC
CDR3 protein: CASTLAGVISNEQFF

D gene: TRBD1
V gene: TRBV2
clone size: -
J gene: TRBJ1-2
CDR3 DNA: TGTGCCAGCAGCAACAGGGGGCGTTCGAACTATGGCTACACCTTC
CDR3 protein: CASSNRGRSNYGYTF

D gene: TRBD1
V gene: TRBV6-5
clone size: once
J gene: TRBJ2-3
CDR3 DNA: TGTGCCAGCAGCAAGACAGGGAGCACAGATACGCAGTATTTT
CDR3 protein: CASSKTGSTDTQYF

D gene: TRBD2
V gene: TRBV30
clone size: -
J gene: TRBJ2-2
CDR3 DNA: TGTGCCCGCAGAGGGACTCGAAGACTAGCGGGGGGCCTAGGGAGCGGGGAGCTGTTTTTT
CDR3 protein: CARRGTRRLAGGLGSGELFF

D gene: TRBD1
V gene: TRBV13
clone size: -
J gene: TRBJ1-1
CDR3 DNA: TGTGCCAGCAGCTCTACGCGACAGGGGGGCCACACTGAAGCTTTCTTT
CDR3 protein: CASSSTRQGGHTEAFF

D gene: -
V gene: TRBV6-1
clone size: few
J gene: TRBJ2-1
CDR3 DNA: TGTGCCAGCAGTGAAGGAGGCGGGGAGCAGTTCTTC
CDR3 protein: CASSEGGGEQFF

D gene: TRBD2
V gene: TRBV19
clone size: -
J gene: TRBJ2-3
CDR3 DNA: TGTGCCAGTAGGGGGGTGGGACTAGCGACAGATACGCAGTATTTT
CDR3 protein: CASRGVGLATDTQYF

D gene: TRBD1
V gene: TRBV5-1
clone size: -
J gene: TRBJ2-5
CDR3 DNA: TGCGCCAGCAGCCGACAGGGCAGGGGCCAAGAGACCCAGTACTTC
CDR3 protein: CASSRQGRGQETQYF

D gene: TRBD1
V gene: TRBV5-4
clone size: few
J gene: TRBJ1-1
CDR3 DNA: TGCGCCAGCAGCCAAAGTGGAAGGGGGCTCGGGGGAAGGGAAGCTTTCTTT
CDR3 protein: CASSQSGRGLGGREAFF

D gene: -
V gene: TRBV18
clone size: -
J gene: TRBJ1-3
CDR3 DNA: TGTGCCAGCTCACCTGAGGGAAACACCATATATTTT
CDR3 protein: CASSPEGNTIYF

D gene: -
V gene: TRBV28
clone size: -
J gene: TRBJ1-6
CDR3 DNA: TGTGCCAGCAGTTTACTGGGGACCGGGGGGGCCCTCCACTTT
CDR3 protein: CASSLLGTGGALHF

D gene: TRBD2
V gene: TRBV28
clone size: -
J gene: TRBJ2-7
CDR3 DNA: TGTGCCAGCAGTTTAATGGGACTAGCGGGGACCGAGCAGTACTTC
CDR3 protein: CASSLMGLAGTEQYF

D gene: TRBD1
V gene: TRBV6-5
clone size: -
J gene: TRBJ1-1
CDR3 DNA: TGTGCCAGCACCCCGACAGGGACGAGCACTGAAGCTTTCTTT
CDR3 protein: CASTPTGTSTEAFF